The 12 T cell receptor beta chains below come from one sample, sequenced in a study of blood T cell repertoires in COVID-19 (dated by TCRdb to 2020 to 2022). Library creation used the immunoSEQ multiplex PCR assay. Held by TCRdb, this immuneACCESS table contains in-frame sequences only and omits some clones. Under half of the omission traces to an unresolved V gene where checked; the cause of the rest is unknown. This sample is represented by about 83,000 clones; roughly 80% of them were singletons. The ten largest clones capture around 15% of the sample. What was sequenced was peripheral blood. These receptors all stem from a woman older than 75 with acute or convalescent COVID-19.

CDR3 sequence: CASNDGRGNYGYTF. The CDR3 DNA reads TGTGCCAGCAACGACGGAAGGGGAAACTATGGCTACACCTTC. J is TRBJ1-2 and V is TRBV6-5; the D gene is possibly TRBD1 (5 bases). Germline-derived CDR1 and CDR2 are MNHEY and SVGAGI. The CDR3 extends over 14 amino acids. With 7 bases removed from V and 2 bases from J, the gap between germline ends came to 14 bases.

The chain employs TRBV19 and TRBJ1-4; TRBD1 matches at 8 bases. Germline V gene lookup returns CDR1 LNHDA and CDR2 SQIVND (reference sequence). This CDR3 is 13 amino acids long. Losses at the gene ends were 7 bases for V and 8 bases for J; bases not matched to a gene: 6. The CDR3 loop is CASNRGLGEKLFF. The DNA of the CDR3 is TGTGCCAGTAACAGGGGGTTGGGAGAAAAACTGTTTTTT. Together with reference TRBV19 and TRBJ1-4, the CDR3 gives the full variable domain: DGGITQSPKYLFRKEGQNVTLSCEQNLNHDAMYWYRQDPGQGLRLIYYSQIVNDFQKGDIAEGYSVSREKKESFPLTVTSAQKNPTAFYLCASNRGLGEKLFFGSGTQLSVL.

In regard to this clone: Other nucleotide sequences from this sample produce the same CDR3. The gene calls are TRBV9 and TRBJ1-5; D possibly corresponds to TRBD1 (5 bases). This CDR3 comprises 16 residues. CDR1 is SGDLS, CDR2 YYNGEE, per germline. V gave up 0 bases and J gave up 6 bases, with 16 bases separating them. CDR3 amino acids: CASSVGRDSGSQPQHF. CDR3 coding DNA: TGTGCCAGCAGCGTAGGTAGGGACTCAGGGTCTCAGCCCCAGCATTTT. Variable domain in full (rest from reference TRBV9 and TRBJ1-5): DSGVTQTPKHLITATGQRVTLRCSPRSGDLSVYWYQQSLDQGLQFLIQYYNGEERAKGNILERFSAQQFPDLHSELNLSSLELGDSALYFCASSVGRDSGSQPQHFGDGTRLSIL.

The CDR3 DNA reads TGCGCCAGCAGCCAAGGGCGGGGTGACTACGAGCAGTACTTC. This codes for CASSQGRGDYEQYF. The chain combines TRBV4-3 with TRBJ2-7; TRBD2 might be the D (6 bases). The CDR3 consists of 14 residues. The germline gives CDR1 LGHNA, CDR2 YSLEER. V was trimmed by 1 base and J by 3 bases, leaving 10 bases between them.

V is TRBV7-3 and J is TRBJ1-1; D ambiguous. The CDR3 is 14 residues long. Germline CDR1 reads SGHTA; CDR2 reads FQGTGA. The V end was cut by 5 bases, the J end by 4 bases, with 14 bases between. In DNA, the CDR3 is TGTGCCAGCAGCCAAAAGAGGGCGGGCACTGAAGCTTTCTTT. This encodes CASSQKRAGTEAFF.

There are a few counts of this clone. V and J are TRBV7-3 and TRBJ1-6; 8 nucleotides align to TRBD1. Trimming cost V 4 bases and J 9 bases; bases outside gene matches: 5. Looked up from germline, CDR1 is SGHTA and CDR2 is FQGTGA. The CDR3 runs 14 residues. In DNA form, the CDR3 reads TGTGCCAGCAGCTCCGACAGGGGATCTTCACCCCTCCACTTT. Translated, it gives CASSSDRGSSPLHF.

This rearrangement joins TRBV7-9 to TRBJ1-1; the D is unclear. V was shortened by 4 bases and J by 5 bases, with 11 bases between the two germline ends. This CDR3 is 13 amino acids long. Germline-derived CDR1 and CDR2 are SEHNR and FQNEAQ (reference sequence). The CDR3, as DNA: TGTGCCAGCAGCTGGAGTGAACGGACTGAAGCTTTCTTT. Protein: CASSWSERTEAFF.

The chain joins TRBV6-6 to TRBJ1-3; a weak D match, TRBD1 (5 bases). The V gene lost 6 bases and the J gene lost 0 bases, with 9 bases spanning the gap. Germline V gives CDR1 MNHNY, CDR2 SVGAGI (reference sequence). The CDR3 is 14 residues long. The CDR3 nucleotides read TGTGCCAGCAGGACAGCCAGCTCTGGAAACACCATATATTTT. Protein product: CASRTASSGNTIYF.

The chain is built from TRBV19 and TRBJ2-2; a weak D match, TRBD2 (7 bases). This CDR3 has 17 amino acids. Germline CDR1 and CDR2: LNHDA and SQIVND (reference sequence). Trimming removed 7 bases from V and 0 bases from J, with 18 bases in between. CDR3 in amino acids: CASIVGGGLPNTGELFF. The CDR3 nucleotides are TGTGCCAGTATAGTTGGGGGGGGGCTCCCGAACACCGGGGAGCTGTTTTTT.

The rearrangement uses TRBV19 and TRBJ2-2; 8 bases agree with TRBD1. Trimming took 5 bases from V and 6 from J; bases not matched to a gene: 5. This CDR3 region has 14 residues. Per germline, CDR1 LNHDA and CDR2 SQIVND (reference sequence). Here the CDR3 DNA reads TGTGCCAGTAGTCCCCAGGGGGCCCCCGGGGAGCTGTTTTTT. Translated: CASSPQGAPGELFF.

The chain is built from TRBV6-2 or TRBV6-3 and TRBJ2-4; 8 nucleotides agree with TRBD1. The CDR3 is 17 residues long. J gave up 0 bases and V 6 bases, and 10 bases lay outside the gene matches. CDR1 and CDR2 (germline): MNHEY, SVGEGT. The CDR3 DNA follows: TGTGCCAGCAGCCGCCCGGGACAGGCCTTAGCCAAAAACATTCAGTACTTC. It specifies CASSRPGQALAKNIQYF.

The chain recombines TRBV6-2 or TRBV6-3 with TRBJ2-3; no clear D. CDR1 is MNHEY, CDR2 SVGEGT, per germline. CDR3 size: 12 residues. Trimming took 6 bases from V and 5 from J, leaving 9 bases between them. The CDR3 coding sequence is TGTGCCAGCAGCCCCACGGGAGATACGCAGTATTTT. It translates to CASSPTGDTQYF.